This T cell receptor beta chain was profiled in a study of CD8+ T cells in alopecia areata. Overall study: Patients in the study were on tofacitinib for 6 to 18 months, then off it for 6 months.

RNA extraction was followed by reverse transcription into cDNA, which acted as the sequencing template. TCRdb keeps only in-frame clones here, not all; method: immunoSEQ multiplex PCR. The sample gives 93,000 or so clones, over 75% of which show up once; 8.5% to 14% is in the top ten. There are 11 residues in the CDR3. Trimming removed 6 bases at V and 9 bases at J, with 9 bases between. Germline values: CDR1 MNHNS, CDR2 SASEGT. Treatment described: oral pan-JAK inhibitor, 5-10 mg twice daily. The sample was CD8+ T cells sorted from blood, taken at approximately week 30, from a patient treated with tofacitinib. The origin of this receptor is a human donor with alopecia areata. The chain combines TRBV6-1 with TRBJ2-1; D is unclear. The CDR3 coding sequence is TGTGCCAGCAGGAATAGCCTTGAGCAGTTCTTC. Protein: CASRNSLEQFF.